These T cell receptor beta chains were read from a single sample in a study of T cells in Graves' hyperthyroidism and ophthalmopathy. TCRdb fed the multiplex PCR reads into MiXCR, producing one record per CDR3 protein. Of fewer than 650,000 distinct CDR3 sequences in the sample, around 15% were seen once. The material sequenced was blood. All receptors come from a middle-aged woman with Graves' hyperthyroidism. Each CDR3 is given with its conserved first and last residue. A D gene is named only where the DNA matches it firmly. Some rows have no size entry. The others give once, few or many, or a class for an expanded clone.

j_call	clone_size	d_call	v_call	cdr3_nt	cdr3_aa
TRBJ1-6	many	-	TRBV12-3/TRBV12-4	TGTGCCAGCAGTTCAGGGGCTGATAATTCACCCCTCCACTTT	CASSSGADNSPLHF
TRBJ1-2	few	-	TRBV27	TGTGCCAGCAGTTTAATCGGGGGAGGCGGCTACACCTTC	CASSLIGGGGYTF
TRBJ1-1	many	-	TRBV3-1	TGTGCCAGCAGCGGTGGACAGTTGACGAACACTGAAGCTTTCTTT	CASSGGQLTNTEAFF
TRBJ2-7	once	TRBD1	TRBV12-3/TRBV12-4	TGTGTCAGCAGCAGGGACAGCTCCTACGAGCAGTACTTC	CVSSRDSSYEQYF
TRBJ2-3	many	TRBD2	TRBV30	TGTGCCTGGGGACTAGCGTTAGGAGATGTAGATACGCAGTATTTT	CAWGLALGDVDTQYF
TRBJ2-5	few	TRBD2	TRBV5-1	TGCGCCAGCAGCGAACTAGCGGGAGGCCCCGGGACCCAGTACTTC	CASSELAGGPGTQYF
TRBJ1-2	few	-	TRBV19	TGTGCCAGTAGCCCGGGGGTGAGCTATGGCTACACCTTC	CASSPGVSYGYTF
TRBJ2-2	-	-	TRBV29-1	TGCAGCGTTCTCCCAGGCGACACCGGGGAGCTGTTTTTT	CSVLPGDTGELFF
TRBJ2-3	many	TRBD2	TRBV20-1	TGCAGTGCTACCCCTGGCGGGAGTAGGACAGATACGCAGTATTTT	CSATPGGSRTDTQYF
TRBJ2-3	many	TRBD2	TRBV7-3	TGTGCCAGCAGCTCCATAGCGGGAGCTCGAGATACGCAGTATTTT	CASSSIAGARDTQYF
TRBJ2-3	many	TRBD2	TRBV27	TGTGCCAGCAGTTTATCTTTCCCCATGACTAGCGCCACAGATACGCAGTATTTT	CASSLSFPMTSATDTQYF